A selection of T cell receptor beta chains follows, all from one sample in a study of response to subunit inactivated influenza vaccine. TCRdb re-called the RT-PCR reads with MiXCR, one entry per CDR3 protein. The repertoire includes approximately 520,000 distinct CDR3 sequences, approximately 15% of them detected once, and about 3% sits in the top ten. Sequences were derived from CD4+ T cells sorted from PBMCs, sampled approximately 25 months after vaccination. The receptor source for this set is a man between 50 and 75 years old who received an inactivated influenza vaccine. Both conserved end residues are trimmed from each CDR3. The size field is filled for only some rows; it gives once, few, many or a size class.

V | size | CDR3
TRBV4-2 | few | ASSQGTTGYNSPLH
TRBV12-3/TRBV12-4 | many | ASSLSAGANVLT
TRBV10-3 | few | AISSGLAGSTDTQY
TRBV28 | - | ASRLLGASRNYEQY
TRBV4-3 | - | ASSREREYRYEQY
TRBV7-9 | - | ASSPWTGGFYEQY
TRBV20-1 | - | SARRGELAKNIQY
TRBV4-1 | few | ASSHGGSGIYEQY
TRBV11-2 | few | ASRAGWGNTEAF
TRBV15 | - | ATSRNSQETQY
TRBV20-1 | - | SATGGTSLSSYEQY
TRBV20-1 | few | SGLAWYEQY
TRBV7-7 | few | ASSKNPRTASGRAGELF
TRBV28 | - | ASAGTGSYQPQH
TRBV6-1 | few | ASSERLYEQY
TRBV6-5 | many | ASSPGAVSSYEQY
TRBV10-3 | many | AISENGYEQY
TRBV11-2 | - | ASSLDPGLQETQY
TRBV27 | - | ASSFVGLAGRRSGEQY
TRBV7-9 | - | ASSPRLAQETQY
TRBV20-1 | - | SAREAGSGTDMQY
TRBV30 | few | AWSQETQY
TRBV28 | - | ASRTPGGFTYNEQF
TRBV20-1 | few | SAPAFTYEQY
TRBV6-1 | - | ASSPTGESGANVLT
TRBV5-1 | - | ASSGTLAKNIQY